Listed below are T cell receptor beta chains from one sample, sequenced in a study of OX40 agonist ivuxolimab in advanced cancers. The protocol was immunoSEQ multiplex PCR, while the TCRdb copy is restricted to in-frame clones and leaves out a portion. The repertoire includes 45,000 to 55,000 clones, 90% to 95% of them detected once, and 9% to 15% sits in the top ten. Sequencing was performed on CD4+ or CD8+ T cells sorted from blood, taken in a trial of the OX40 agonist ivuxolimab. The receptor set was obtained from an adult with an advanced solid tumor such as melanoma, head and neck, liver or kidney cancer. The CDR3 runs from the conserved cysteine through the conserved F or W. Each record gives: J gene, clone size, D gene, V gene, CDR3 DNA, CDR3 protein. A D gene is named only where the DNA matches it firmly. Not all rows give a size; the values are once, few, many and, for expanded clones, a class.

>TRBJ2-3|.|.|TRBV10-1
TGCGCCAGCAGTGAGCGGTTTTACACAGATACGCAGTATTTT
CASSERFYTDTQYF
>TRBJ2-7|once|TRBD2|TRBV5-4
TGTGCCAGCAGCTTGGCCGGGAGGTACGAGCAGTACTTC
CASSLAGRYEQYF
>TRBJ2-7|.|TRBD1|TRBV4-1
TGCGCCAGCAGCCACGGTGCAGGGGGCCACTCCTACGAGCAGTACTTC
CASSHGAGGHSYEQYF
>TRBJ2-1|few|TRBD1|TRBV28
TGTGCCAGCAGTTTATTGGGACAGCCCTCCAATGAGCAGTTCTTC
CASSLLGQPSNEQFF
>TRBJ2-3|.|TRBD2|TRBV7-9
TGTGCCAGCAGTCTAGCGGGAGGTTACACAGATACGCAGTATTTT
CASSLAGGYTDTQYF
>TRBJ2-7|.|.|TRBV28
TGTGCCAGCAGTTTTATGGGCAGGGAAGACGAGCAGTACTTC
CASSFMGREDEQYF
>TRBJ2-1|once|TRBD2|TRBV27
TGTGCCAGCAGCATTTCGGGACTAGCGGGAGCCAATGAGCAGTTCTTC
CASSISGLAGANEQFF
>TRBJ2-7|.|.|TRBV29-1
TGCAGCGTTGAGGGGGAGAGGGGAGGTTACGAGCAGTACTTC
CSVEGERGGYEQYF
>TRBJ1-5|.|.|TRBV19
TGTGCCAGTAGCAATACGGCGCAGCTAAATCAGCCCCAGCATTTT
CASSNTAQLNQPQHF
>TRBJ2-2|.|.|TRBV11-2
TGTGCCAGCAGCTTAGGGGGGTCTTACGGGGAGCTGTTTTTT
CASSLGGSYGELFF
>TRBJ2-2|few|.|TRBV7-9
TGTGCCAGCAGCTTAGACTTGACGAACACCGGGGAGCTGTTTTTT
CASSLDLTNTGELFF
>TRBJ2-1|.|.|TRBV19
TGTGCCAGTAGCCCCAGCTACAATGAGCAGTTCTTC
CASSPSYNEQFF
>TRBJ2-7|.|TRBD2|TRBV10-3
TGTGCCATCAGTGACACTCCTGGACTAGCGGAGCAGAAGTACTTC
CAISDTPGLAEQKYF
>TRBJ1-1|.|.|TRBV21-1
TGTGCCAGCAGCCCCACGGAGGGGGAGAACACTGAAGCTTTCTTT
CASSPTEGENTEAFF
>TRBJ2-3|.|.|TRBV7-3
TGTGCCAGCAGCTCCGAACAGATCACCCCGCAGTATTTT
CASSSEQITPQYF
>TRBJ2-7|.|TRBD2|TRBV9
TGTGCCAGCAGCGGGTCCGGGACTAGCGGACTAGAGCAGTACTTC
CASSGSGTSGLEQYF
>TRBJ2-5|.|.|TRBV10-1
TGCGCCAGCAGTGACCAGGGCAGCCGGGAGACCCAGTACTTC
CASSDQGSRETQYF
>TRBJ1-5|few|.|TRBV10-3
TGTGCCATCAGTGGACAGTATAGCAATCAGCCCCAGCATTTT
CAISGQYSNQPQHF
>TRBJ2-1|.|.|TRBV7-6
TGTGCCAGCAGCTTCGGCGGATCCTACAATGAGCAGTTCTTC
CASSFGGSYNEQFF
>TRBJ2-7|.|TRBD2|TRBV10-2
TGCGCCAGCAGTGAAGCGACACCCCCGGGACTAGCTTTTTACTTC
CASSEATPPGLAFYF
>TRBJ2-7|.|.|TRBV4-1
TGCGCCAGCAGCCAACTGGGTTCCACCTACGAGCAGTACTTC
CASSQLGSTYEQYF
>TRBJ2-1|.|TRBD2|TRBV6-5
TGTGCCAGCAGTACTTCACCTAGCGGGGGCAATGAGCAGTTCTTC
CASSTSPSGGNEQFF
>TRBJ2-1|.|TRBD2|TRBV19
TGTGCCAGTAGTCCCCGGGGGGACTCGACCTACAATGAGCAGTTCTTC
CASSPRGDSTYNEQFF
>TRBJ2-7|.|.|TRBV28
TGTGCCAGCAGTTTACCTAGCTTCCACGAGCAGTACTTC
CASSLPSFHEQYF
>TRBJ2-5|.|TRBD2|TRBV7-2
TGTGCCAGCAGCAGGGTGGCGGGAGGAGAGACCCAGTACTTC
CASSRVAGGETQYF
>TRBJ1-4|.|TRBD1|TRBV7-9
TGTGCCAGCAGCTCCTCAGGGGGCTTGGATGAAAAACTGTTTTTT
CASSSSGGLDEKLFF
>TRBJ2-3|.|.|TRBV6-1
TGTGCCAGCAGTTCGGCAGATACGCAGTATTTT
CASSSADTQYF